These 22 T cell receptor beta chains originate from one sample sequenced in a study of T cells in Graves' hyperthyroidism and ophthalmopathy. Amplification of TCR beta CDR3 regions was performed using RNA transcripts as template. The HTBI primer set drove a first-round RT-PCR of the TCR CDR3. TCRdb passed the multiplex PCR reads through MiXCR, listing each CDR3 protein once. The sample holds approximately 600,000 distinct CDR3 sequences, about a fifth seen once. The sequenced sample consisted of blood. The receptors shown here come from a man aged 25-40 years with Graves' ophthalmopathy.

This clonotype was detected many times. This sequence joins TRBV20-1 and TRBJ1-2, with 7 bases that match TRBD1. V lost 5 bases and J lost 4; bases outside the gene matches: 4. The germline V gene encodes CDR1 DFQATT and CDR2 SNEGSKA (reference sequence). This CDR3 spans 12 amino acids. The CDR3 DNA reads as TGCAGTGCTCTCACAGGGGTCTATGGCTACACCTTC. Its translation is CSALTGVYGYTF.

The chain joins TRBV12-3 or TRBV12-4 to TRBJ1-1; D remains unclear. V was shortened by 3 bases and J by 7 bases, with 6 bases between the two germline ends. The CDR3 loop spans 11 amino acids. CDR3 coding DNA: TGTGCCAGCAGTTTCAGTCATGAAGCTTTCTTT. This gives the protein CASSFSHEAFF.

The chain carries TRBV9 and TRBJ2-1; unclear D gene. Per germline, CDR1 SGDLS and CDR2 YYNGEE. The CDR3 is made up of 16 amino acids. V lost 0 bases to trimming and J lost 0 bases, with 10 bases between them. The CDR3 region is CASSVEGKSSYNEQFF. The CDR3 coding sequence is TGTGCCAGCAGCGTAGAGGGCAAAAGCTCCTACAATGAGCAGTTCTTC.

This clonotype was seen at least ten times. The chain joins TRBV6-1 to TRBJ2-2; tentatively, D is TRBD1 (6 bases). Germline V gene sequence: CDR1 MNHNS, CDR2 SASEGT. Trimming took 7 bases from V and 2 from J, leaving 11 bases between them. The CDR3 covers 14 residues. The CDR3 region is CASNGQLNTGELFF. Here the CDR3 DNA reads TGTGCCAGCAATGGACAGCTAAACACCGGGGAGCTGTTTTTT.

This clonotype was found a few times. V is TRBV27 and J is TRBJ2-5; D is unclear. This CDR3 has 16 amino acids. Germline-derived CDR1 and CDR2 are MNHEY and SMNVEV (reference sequence). Trimming took 4 bases from V and 5 from J, leaving 20 bases between them. CDR3 residues: CASSSLPVRTRETQYF. CDR3 bases: TGTGCCAGCAGTTCCCTCCCGGTTCGTACGCGGGAGACCCAGTACTTC.

The chain is built from TRBV10-3 and TRBJ2-1; no definite D call. Germline V gene lookup returns CDR1 ENHRY and CDR2 SYGVKD. CDR3 length equals 12 residues. V lost 0 bases, J lost 9 bases, and 6 bases lay in between. DNA of the CDR3: TGTGCCATCAGTGAGTCGTCCCGTGAGCAGTTCTTC. Protein sequence: CAISESSREQFF.

The table lists this clonotype with many counts. The V and J genes are TRBV6-1 and TRBJ1-5, with D perhaps TRBD1 (6 bases). The germline V and J ends were trimmed by 1 base and 7 bases, with 23 bases remaining between them. Germline CDR1 MNHNS, CDR2 SASEGT. The CDR3 sequence is 18 residues long. CDR3 loop: CASSEGSGAGRGGQPQHF. Written as DNA, the CDR3 is TGTGCCAGCAGTGAAGGATCCGGCGCGGGCAGGGGAGGGCAGCCCCAGCATTTT.

The rearrangement joins TRBV7-9 to TRBJ2-7; no clear D. The V end was cut by 7 bases, the J end by 1 base, with 17 bases between. CDR3 length: 15 amino acids. Germline values: CDR1 SEHNR, CDR2 FQNEAQ (reference sequence). The CDR3: CASNSGLMGSYEQYF. In nucleotides, the CDR3 is TGTGCCAGCAACTCAGGTCTTATGGGTTCCTACGAGCAGTACTTC.

This rearrangement joins TRBV27 to TRBJ2-2, with a weak D call TRBD2 (5 bases). Germline assignment: CDR1 MNHEY and CDR2 SMNVEV (reference sequence). Trimming stripped 10 bases from V and 5 bases from J, with 8 bases between. There are 11 residues in the CDR3. The CDR3 nucleotides read TGTGCCACCGGACTTACCGGGGAGCTGTTTTTT. It translates to CATGLTGELFF.

This clonotype came up a few times. V is TRBV3-1 and J is TRBJ1-3; D not certain. Trimming cost V 4 bases and J 0 bases, with 7 bases left between them. Germline V gives CDR1 LGHDT, CDR2 YNNKEL (reference sequence). This CDR3 has 14 residues. For the CDR3, the DNA is TGTGCCAGCAGCCCCCGGACCTCTGGAAACACCATATATTTT. This encodes CASSPRTSGNTIYF.

The chain recombines TRBV5-5 with TRBJ2-1, with a weak D call TRBD2 (5 bases). Germline V CDR1 and CDR2: SGHKS, YYEKEE (reference sequence). The CDR3 runs to 11 residues. Trimming stripped 2 bases from V and 10 bases from J, with 7 bases between. This chain's CDR3 is CASSFSEEQFF. The DNA of the CDR3 is TGTGCCAGCAGCTTTAGCGAAGAGCAGTTCTTC.

This rearrangement joins TRBV5-1 to TRBJ2-5; D is possibly TRBD1 or TRBD2 (5 bases each). The length of the CDR3 is 12 residues. V lost 5 bases to trimming and J lost 5 bases, with 10 bases between them. Germline CDR1 and CDR2: SGHRS and YFSETQ. The CDR3, as DNA: TGCGCCAGCAGAAGGGACGACGAGACCCAGTACTTC. Amino acid sequence: CASRRDDETQYF. Complete variable domain (other parts from reference TRBV5-1 and TRBJ2-5): KAGVTQTPRYLIKTRGQQVTLSCSPISGHRSVSWYQQTPGQGLQFLFEYFSETQRNKGNFPGRFSGRQFSNSRSEMNVSTLELGDSALYLCASRRDDETQYFGPGTRLLVL.

This clonotype was observed many times. V and J are TRBV20-1 and TRBJ2-3; no reliable D call. The CDR3 runs to 11 residues. Germline lookup yields CDR1 DFQATT and CDR2 SNEGSKA (reference sequence). V was cut by 1 base and J by 6 bases, with 5 bases left in between. The CDR3 loop is CSARVTDTQYF. The CDR3 DNA is TGCAGTGCTAGAGTGACGGATACGCAGTATTTT.

This rearrangement joins TRBV29-1 to TRBJ1-2; D may be TRBD1 (5 bases). V lost 0 bases to trimming and J lost 4 bases, with 15 bases between them. CDR3 length equals 15 residues. Germline V gene sequence: CDR1 SQVTM, CDR2 ANQGSEA. The CDR3 nucleotides read TGCAGCGTTGAAGACCCCCTTGGGGGGTCCTATGGCTACACCTTC. Translated: CSVEDPLGGSYGYTF.

This clonotype occurred many times. J is TRBJ2-7 and V is TRBV7-9; 7 nucleotides line up with TRBD2. Germline V lookup: CDR1 SEHNR, CDR2 FQNEAQ (reference sequence). The CDR3 spans 15 residues. Germline trimming cut 4 bases from V and 2 bases from J; bases unmatched to any gene: 8. CDR3 sequence (DNA): TGTGCCAGCAGCTCGTCTAGCGGCTCACCCTACGAGCAGTACTTC. This sequence encodes CASSSSSGSPYEQYF.

Many counts were recorded for this clonotype. The gene calls are TRBV20-1 and TRBJ1-4, with D uncertain. Germline V gene sequence: CDR1 DFQATT, CDR2 SNEGSKA (reference sequence). The ends were cut back, 0 bases at V and 7 bases at J, with 12 bases in the middle. The length of the CDR3 is 14 residues. The CDR3 spells CSARDERVGEKLFF. The CDR3 coding sequence is TGCAGTGCTAGAGATGAGAGGGTGGGTGAAAAACTGTTTTTT.

The gene calls are TRBV5-1 and TRBJ2-7; a possible D gene is TRBD2 (6 bases). The CDR3 length is 12 residues. In germline, CDR1 is SGHRS, CDR2 YFSETQ. The V gene lost 6 bases and the J gene lost 6 bases, with 13 bases spanning the gap. The CDR3 protein is CASIAGGGEQYF. The CDR3 DNA reads as TGCGCCAGCATCGCTGGGGGAGGCGAGCAGTACTTC. The variable domain in full, with the rest retrieved from reference TRBV5-1 and TRBJ2-7, is KAGVTQTPRYLIKTRGQQVTLSCSPISGHRSVSWYQQTPGQGLQFLFEYFSETQRNKGNFPGRFSGRQFSNSRSEMNVSTLELGDSALYLCASIAGGGEQYFGPGTRLTVT.

This clonotype has a handful of counts. The chain combines TRBV27 with TRBJ2-7; D call uncertain. V dropped 2 bases and J dropped 6 bases, with 17 bases sitting between them. From germline, CDR1 is MNHEY and CDR2 SMNVEV (reference sequence). CDR3 length equals 15 residues. CDR3 residues: CASSLIAQPAFEQYF. The CDR3, as DNA: TGTGCCAGCAGTTTAATCGCGCAGCCGGCCTTCGAGCAGTACTTC.

This clonotype was observed many times. The chain links TRBV11-2 to TRBJ2-1, with TRBD2 as a possible D gene (6 bases). V lost 4 bases to trimming and J lost 4 bases, with 8 bases between them. The CDR3 sequence is 13 residues long. Per the germline V gene, CDR1 is SGHAT and CDR2 is FQNNGV. The CDR3 nucleotides are TGTGCCAGCAGCTCGGGGGTTTACAATGAGCAGTTCTTC. Translating gives CASSSGVYNEQFF.

In this sample, this clonotype turned up many times. This chain links TRBV27 with TRBJ2-3, with TRBD2 as a possible D gene (7 bases). Germline V gene sequence: CDR1 MNHEY, CDR2 SMNVEV (reference sequence). Trimming cost V 3 bases and J 0 bases, with 13 bases left between them. The CDR3 covers 16 residues. Here the CDR3 reads CASSFMGGTSTDTQYF. In nucleotides, the CDR3 is TGTGCCAGCAGTTTTATGGGGGGGACAAGCACAGATACGCAGTATTTT.

The chain combines TRBV25-1 with TRBJ2-2, with 11 bases matching TRBD2. The CDR3 has 18 residues. The V gene end was trimmed by 2 bases and the J gene end by 4 bases; junction bases not matched to a gene: 9. Germline V gene lookup returns CDR1 MGHDK and CDR2 SYGVNS. CDR3 sequence: CASSEGGTSGGLTGELFF. The CDR3 DNA reads TGTGCCAGCAGTGAAGGGGGGACTAGCGGAGGTCTCACCGGGGAGCTGTTTTTT.

The rearrangement joins TRBV20-1 to TRBJ2-7, with 14 nucleotides matching TRBD2. This CDR3 has 18 amino acids. The V and J ends lost 5 bases and 6 bases, in that order; junction bases with no gene match: 18. Germline V lookup: CDR1 DFQATT, CDR2 SNEGSKA (reference sequence). The CDR3 sequence is CSAGPGLAGACFLFEQYF. The CDR3 DNA is TGCAGTGCTGGGCCGGGACTAGCGGGAGCGTGTTTCTTATTCGAGCAGTACTTC.